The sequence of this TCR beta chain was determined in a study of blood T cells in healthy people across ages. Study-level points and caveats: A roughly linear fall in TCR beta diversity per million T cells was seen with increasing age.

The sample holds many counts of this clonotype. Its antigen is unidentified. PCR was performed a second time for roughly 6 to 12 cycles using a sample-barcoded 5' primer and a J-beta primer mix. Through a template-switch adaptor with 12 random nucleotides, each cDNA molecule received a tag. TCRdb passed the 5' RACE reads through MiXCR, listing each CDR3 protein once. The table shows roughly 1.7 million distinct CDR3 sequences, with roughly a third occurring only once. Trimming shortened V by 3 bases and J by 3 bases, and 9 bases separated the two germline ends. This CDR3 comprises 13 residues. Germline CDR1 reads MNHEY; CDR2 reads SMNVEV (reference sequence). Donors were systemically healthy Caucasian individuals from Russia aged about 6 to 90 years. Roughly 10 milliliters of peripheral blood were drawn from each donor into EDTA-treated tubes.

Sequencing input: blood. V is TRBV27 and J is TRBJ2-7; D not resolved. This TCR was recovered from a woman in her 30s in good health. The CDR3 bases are TGTGCCAGCAGTTTGGGCAATGGCTACGAGCAGTACTTC. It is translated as CASSLGNGYEQYF.